Listed here is a single TCR beta chain. The CDR3 sequence is 12 residues long. Trimming took 4 bases from V and 7 from J, leaving 10 bases between them. This sample was taken from a study of T cells in Graves' hyperthyroidism and ophthalmopathy. Regions amplified from RNA transcripts were the TCR beta CDR3 regions. Carried out on the TCR CDR3, a first-round RT-PCR used the HTBI primer set. TCRdb itself ran the multiplex PCR reads through MiXCR, one entry per CDR3 protein. The repertoire holds 700,000 to 950,000 distinct CDR3 sequences, with approximately 40% as singletons. The patients, who ranged from 18 to 65 in age, presented with newly diagnosed hyperthyroidism lasting under 2 months.

The chain links TRBV12-3 or TRBV12-4 to TRBJ1-2; D remains ambiguous. The source material was blood. This receptor was identified in a woman aged 40 to 50 with Graves' hyperthyroidism. This chain's CDR3 is CASSSGGSGYTF. Written as DNA, the CDR3 is TGTGCCAGCAGTTCAGGTGGAAGTGGCTACACCTTC.